Each of the 2 T cell receptor beta chains below was sequenced from the same sample in a study of graft-versus-host responses after intestinal transplantation. Assay: immunoSEQ multiplex PCR; the TCRdb copy retains only in-frame clones and omits some. The sample consists of more than 90,000 clones, around nine tenths of them appearing once. Which antigens these TCRs recognize remains unknown. This specimen consisted of unstimulated CD4+ T cells sorted from spleen or lymph node cells, obtained before transplant. Receptor source: a human donor who was the organ donor for an intestinal transplant.

The rearrangement links TRBV7-9 to TRBJ2-5; no clear D gene. V lost 2 bases to trimming and J lost 4 bases, with 8 bases between them. Germline V lookup: CDR1 SEHNR, CDR2 FQNEAQ (reference sequence). This CDR3 has 13 residues. For the CDR3, the DNA is TGTGCCAGCAGCTTAATATCGGCAGAGACCCAGTACTTC. This encodes CASSLISAETQYF. Using reference TRBV7-9 and TRBJ2-5 for the parts outside the CDR3, the full variable domain is DTGVSQNPRHKITKRGQNVTFRCDPISEHNRLYWYRQTLGQGPEFLTYFQNEAQLEKSRLLSDRFSAERPKGSFSTLEIQRTEQGDSAMYLCASSLISAETQYFGPGTRLLVL.

V and J are TRBV6-1 and TRBJ2-3; the D is unclear. This CDR3 comprises 14 residues. Trimming stripped 4 bases from V and 5 bases from J, with 13 bases between. Germline-derived CDR1 and CDR2 are MNHNS and SASEGT. The CDR3 nucleotides are TGTGCCAGCAGTGGCCTACCAAATGGAGATACGCAGTATTTT. As protein: CASSGLPNGDTQYF.